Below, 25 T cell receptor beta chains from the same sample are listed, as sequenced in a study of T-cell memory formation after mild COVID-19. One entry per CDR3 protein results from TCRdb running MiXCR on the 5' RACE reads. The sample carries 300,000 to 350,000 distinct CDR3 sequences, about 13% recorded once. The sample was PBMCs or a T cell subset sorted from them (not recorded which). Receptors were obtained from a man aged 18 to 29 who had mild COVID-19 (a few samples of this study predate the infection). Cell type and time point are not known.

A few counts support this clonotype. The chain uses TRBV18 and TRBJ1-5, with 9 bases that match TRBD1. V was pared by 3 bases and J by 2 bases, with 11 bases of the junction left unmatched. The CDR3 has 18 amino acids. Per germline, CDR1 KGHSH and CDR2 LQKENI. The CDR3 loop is CASSPTAGTGSGNQPQHF. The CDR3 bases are TGTGCCAGCTCACCGACCGCCGGGACAGGGAGTGGCAATCAGCCCCAGCATTTT.

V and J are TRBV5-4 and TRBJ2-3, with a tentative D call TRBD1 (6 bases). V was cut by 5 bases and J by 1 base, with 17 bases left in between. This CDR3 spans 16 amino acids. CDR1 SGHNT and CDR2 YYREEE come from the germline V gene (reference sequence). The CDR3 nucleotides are TGTGCCAGCAGTCAGGACTTGGACAGACGCACAGATACGCAGTATTTT. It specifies CASSQDLDRRTDTQYF.

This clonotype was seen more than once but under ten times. CDR3 DNA sequence: TGTGCCAGCAGCTTAGAACAGGGACTCGAGCAGTACTTC. Translation: CASSLEQGLEQYF. V and J are TRBV11-2 and TRBJ2-7; D might be TRBD1 or TRBD2, each matching 6 bases. V lost 0 bases and J 6 bases, leaving 9 bases between the germline ends. This CDR3 has 13 amino acids. The germline V gene encodes CDR1 SGHAT and CDR2 FQNNGV.

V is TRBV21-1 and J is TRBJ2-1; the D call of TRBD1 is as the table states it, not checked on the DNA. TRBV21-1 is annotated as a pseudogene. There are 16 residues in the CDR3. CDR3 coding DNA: TGTGCCAGCAGCCCCTCGGACGGGGTCGGGTACAATGAGCAGTTCTTC. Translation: CASSPSDGVGYNEQFF.

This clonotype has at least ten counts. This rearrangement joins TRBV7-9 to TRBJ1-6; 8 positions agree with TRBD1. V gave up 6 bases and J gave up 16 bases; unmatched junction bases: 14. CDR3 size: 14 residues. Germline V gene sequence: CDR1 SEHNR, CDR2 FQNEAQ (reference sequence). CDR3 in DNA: TGTGCCAGCAGTCTAGACCGGACAGGGCGGGATCTCCACTTT. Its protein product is CASSLDRTGRDLHF.

The CDR3 protein is CASSHGQISGNTIYF. As DNA, the CDR3 is TGCGCCAGCAGCCACGGACAGATCTCTGGAAACACCATATATTTT. This chain connects TRBV5-1 to TRBJ1-3, with D perhaps matching TRBD1 (6 bases). CDR1 is SGHRS and CDR2 is YFSETQ in the germline V gene. V gave up 4 bases and J gave up 0 bases, with 11 bases separating them. The CDR3 loop spans 15 amino acids.

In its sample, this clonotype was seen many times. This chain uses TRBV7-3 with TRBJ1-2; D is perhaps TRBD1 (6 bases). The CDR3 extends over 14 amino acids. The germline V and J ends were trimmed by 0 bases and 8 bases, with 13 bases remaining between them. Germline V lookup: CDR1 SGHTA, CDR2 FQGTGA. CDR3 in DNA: TGTGCCAGCAGCTTAACGGGGCCAGGGGAAGGCTACACCTTC. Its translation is CASSLTGPGEGYTF.

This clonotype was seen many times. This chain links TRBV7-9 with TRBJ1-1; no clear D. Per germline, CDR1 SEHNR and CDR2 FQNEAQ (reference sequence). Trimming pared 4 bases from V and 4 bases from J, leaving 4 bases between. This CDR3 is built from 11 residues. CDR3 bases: TGTGCCAGCAGCTCTCTCACTGAAGCTTTCTTT. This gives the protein CASSSLTEAFF. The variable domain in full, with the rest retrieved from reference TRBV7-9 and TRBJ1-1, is DTGVSQNPRHKITKRGQNVTFRCDPISEHNRLYWYRQTLGQGPEFLTYFQNEAQLEKSRLLSDRFSAERPKGSFSTLEIQRTEQGDSAMYLCASSSLTEAFFGQGTRLTVV.

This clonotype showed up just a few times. DNA for the CDR3: TGTGCCAGCAGTCCTATCGACAGCTCTGGGGCCAACGTCCTGACTTTC. Translation: CASSPIDSSGANVLTF. The V and J genes are TRBV6-5 and TRBJ2-6, with a tentative D call TRBD1 (5 bases). V was trimmed by 5 bases and J by 0 bases, leaving 11 bases between them. The CDR3 contains 16 residues. The germline V gene has CDR1 MNHEY and CDR2 SVGAGI.

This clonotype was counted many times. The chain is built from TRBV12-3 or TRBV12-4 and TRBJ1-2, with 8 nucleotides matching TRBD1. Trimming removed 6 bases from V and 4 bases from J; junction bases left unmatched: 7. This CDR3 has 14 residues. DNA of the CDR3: TGTGCCAGCAGAGCCGGACAGGGAGGCTATGGCTACACCTTC. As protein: CASRAGQGGYGYTF.

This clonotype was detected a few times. CDR3 nucleotides: TGTGCCAGCAGCTGCGACAGGGGTGCTAACTATGGCTACACCTTC. Amino acid sequence: CASSCDRGANYGYTF. The gene calls are TRBV5-4 and TRBJ1-2, with 8 bases identical to TRBD1. V gave up 3 bases and J gave up 0 bases; unmatched junction bases: 4. This CDR3 is built from 15 residues. The germline V gene has CDR1 SGHNT and CDR2 YYREEE (reference sequence).

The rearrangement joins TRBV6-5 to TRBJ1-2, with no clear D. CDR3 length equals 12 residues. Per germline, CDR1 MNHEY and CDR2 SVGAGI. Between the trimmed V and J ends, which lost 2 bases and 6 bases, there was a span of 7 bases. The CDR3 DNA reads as TGTGCCAGCAGTTACGCCGGTGATGGCTACACCTTC. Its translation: CASSYAGDGYTF.

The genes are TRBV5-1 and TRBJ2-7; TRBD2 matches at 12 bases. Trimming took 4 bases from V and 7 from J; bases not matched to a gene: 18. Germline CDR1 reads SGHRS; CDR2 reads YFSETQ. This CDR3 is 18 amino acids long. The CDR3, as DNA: TGCGCCAGCAGCCCCCAGCGAACTAGCGGGGGGAACCTTCGGGAGCAGTACTTC. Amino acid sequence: CASSPQRTSGGNLREQYF. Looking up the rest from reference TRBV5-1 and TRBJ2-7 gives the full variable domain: KAGVTQTPRYLIKTRGQQVTLSCSPISGHRSVSWYQQTPGQGLQFLFEYFSETQRNKGNFPGRFSGRQFSNSRSEMNVSTLELGDSALYLCASSPQRTSGGNLREQYFGPGTRLTVT.

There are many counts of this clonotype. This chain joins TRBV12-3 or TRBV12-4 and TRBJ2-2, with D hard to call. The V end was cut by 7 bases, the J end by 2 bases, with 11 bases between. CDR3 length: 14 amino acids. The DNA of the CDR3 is TGTGCCAGCAACCTCCAGAGTAACACCGGGGAGCTGTTTTTT. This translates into CASNLQSNTGELFF.

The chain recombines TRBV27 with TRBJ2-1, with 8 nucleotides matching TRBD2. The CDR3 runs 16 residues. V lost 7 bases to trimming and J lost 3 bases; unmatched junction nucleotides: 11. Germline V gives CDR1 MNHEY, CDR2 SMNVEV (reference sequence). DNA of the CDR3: TGTGCCAGCATAGGTTTCAGCGGGGGTCTCTACAATGAGCAGTTCTTC. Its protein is CASIGFSGGLYNEQFF.

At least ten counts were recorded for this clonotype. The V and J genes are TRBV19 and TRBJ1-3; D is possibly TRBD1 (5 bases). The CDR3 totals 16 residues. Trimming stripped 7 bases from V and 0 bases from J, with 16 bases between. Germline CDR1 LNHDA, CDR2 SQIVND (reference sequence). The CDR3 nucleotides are TGTGCCAGTACTACCTTCAACAGGAACTCTGGAAACACCATATATTTT. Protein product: CASTTFNRNSGNTIYF.

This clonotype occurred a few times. The CDR3 DNA reads TGTGCCAGCAGTTTCCGATCCCGGGGCAACACTGAAGCTTTCTTT. Protein sequence: CASSFRSRGNTEAFF. This sequence joins TRBV6-5 and TRBJ1-1; tentative D call: TRBD1 (5 bases). The V and J ends lost 4 bases and 2 bases respectively, with 14 bases between them. The CDR3 is 15 amino acids. Per the germline V gene, CDR1 is MNHEY and CDR2 is SVGAGI.

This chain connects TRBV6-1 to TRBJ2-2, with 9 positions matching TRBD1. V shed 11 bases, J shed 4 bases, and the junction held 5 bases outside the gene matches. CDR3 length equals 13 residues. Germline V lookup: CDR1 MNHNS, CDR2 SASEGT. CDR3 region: CAVRTGVTGELFF. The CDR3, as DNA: TGTGCCGTCCGGACAGGGGTCACCGGGGAGCTGTTTTTT.

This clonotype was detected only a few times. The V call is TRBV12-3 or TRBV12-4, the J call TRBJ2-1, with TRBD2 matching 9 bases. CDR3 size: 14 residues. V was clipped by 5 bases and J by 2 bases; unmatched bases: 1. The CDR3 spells CASSPSGAYNEQFF. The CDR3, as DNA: TGTGCCAGCAGTCCTAGCGGGGCCTACAATGAGCAGTTCTTC.

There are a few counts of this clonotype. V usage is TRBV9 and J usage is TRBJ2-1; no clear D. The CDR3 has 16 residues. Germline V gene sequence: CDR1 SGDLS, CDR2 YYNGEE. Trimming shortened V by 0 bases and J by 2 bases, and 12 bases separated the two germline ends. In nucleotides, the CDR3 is TGTGCCAGCAGCGTAGTCCCGTATGGGGCCTACAATGAGCAGTTCTTC. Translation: CASSVVPYGAYNEQFF.

The chain's CDR3 is CASSVAGQGSEKLFF. Here the CDR3 DNA reads TGTGCCAGCAGCGTTGCGGGACAGGGTAGTGAAAAACTGTTTTTT. The chain couples TRBV5-4 to TRBJ1-4, with 9 bases matching TRBD1. The CDR3 contains 15 residues. Looked up from germline, CDR1 is SGHNT and CDR2 is YYREEE (reference sequence). Unmatched junction bases numbered 8, after V lost 4 bases and J lost 7 bases.

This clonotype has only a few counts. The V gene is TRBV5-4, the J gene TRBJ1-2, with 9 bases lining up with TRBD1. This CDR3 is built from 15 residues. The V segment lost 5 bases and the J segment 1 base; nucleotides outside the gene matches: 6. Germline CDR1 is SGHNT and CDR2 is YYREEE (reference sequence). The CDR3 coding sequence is TGTGCCAGCAGAACTGACAGGGGGAGTAACTATGGCTACACCTTC. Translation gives CASRTDRGSNYGYTF.

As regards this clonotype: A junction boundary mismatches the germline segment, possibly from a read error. The CDR3 DNA reads TGCAGCGCCAGGGGGCTGAAGACTGAAGCTTTCTTT. It specifies CSARGLKTEAFF. V usage is TRBV29-1 and J usage is TRBJ1-1; 8 bases are a match to TRBD1. The CDR3 length is 12 residues. CDR1 SQVTM and CDR2 ANQGSEA come from the germline V gene.

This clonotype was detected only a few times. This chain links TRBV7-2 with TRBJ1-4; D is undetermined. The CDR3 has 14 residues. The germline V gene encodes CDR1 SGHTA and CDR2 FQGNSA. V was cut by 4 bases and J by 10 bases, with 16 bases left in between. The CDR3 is CASSSPREGGKLFF. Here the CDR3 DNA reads TGTGCCAGCAGCTCCCCGAGGGAGGGCGGAAAACTGTTTTTT. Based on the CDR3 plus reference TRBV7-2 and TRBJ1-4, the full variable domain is GAGVSQSPSNKVTEKGKDVELRCDPISGHTALYWYRQSLGQGLEFLIYFQGNSAPDKSGLPSDRFSAERTGGSVSTLTIQRTQQEDSAVYLCASSSPREGGKLFFGSGTQLSVL.

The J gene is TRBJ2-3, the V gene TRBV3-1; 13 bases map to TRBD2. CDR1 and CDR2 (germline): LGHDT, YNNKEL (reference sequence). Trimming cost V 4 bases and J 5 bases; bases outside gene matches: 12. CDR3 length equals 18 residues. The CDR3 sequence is CASSPGLAGAGRGDTQYF. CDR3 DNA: TGTGCCAGCAGCCCAGGACTAGCGGGGGCCGGCCGTGGAGATACGCAGTATTTT.